The rows below give T cell receptor beta chains drawn from one sample of a study of T-cell reconstitution after alpha-beta-depleted transplantation in children. From the PCR reads, TCRdb called clonotypes with MiXCR, one entry per CDR3 protein. This table holds about 540,000 distinct CDR3 sequences, about 17% found once. The input for sequencing was PBMCs from the stem cell graft donor, taken from the stem cell graft. The receptors were gathered from a human donor who donated a stem cell graft to a child with acute lymphoblastic leukemia. Both conserved end residues are part of each CDR3. The D gene is left open where the match is weak.

. TRBJ2-7 TRBV20-1 CSARQRGKGSYEQYF
. TRBJ2-6 TRBV15 CATSRDRQSGANVLTF
. TRBJ2-2 TRBV19 CASYYAWELFF
. TRBJ1-1 TRBV7-8 CASSLPGTSVAFF
. TRBJ2-3 TRBV6-1 CASSEESIGSDTDTQYF
. TRBJ2-1 TRBV5-1 CASSFGGYEQFF
TRBD1 TRBJ2-3 TRBV5-1 CASSPWTGGTDTQYF
. TRBJ1-1 TRBV3-1 CASSQDYRATFEPMNTEAFF
. TRBJ2-1 TRBV12-5 CASGVLTGGNNEQFF
TRBD1 TRBJ2-7 TRBV27 CASSGPGQGVRARSYEQYF
. TRBJ1-1 TRBV7-9 CASGDIENTEAFF
TRBD2 TRBJ2-1 TRBV7-9 CASSLGLAGTEQFF
TRBD2 TRBJ2-5 TRBV30 CAWSPGRVYQETQYF
. TRBJ2-2 TRBV21-1 CASSKVIPGLAGVDDGELFF
TRBD2 TRBJ2-7 TRBV5-1 CASRAGGGTSDSYEQYF
TRBD2 TRBJ2-7 TRBV27 CASAGLLSFGEQYF
TRBD2 TRBJ2-5 TRBV5-1 CASSLRVGGASETQYF
. TRBJ2-1 TRBV19 CASSIPGRDEQFF
TRBD1 TRBJ1-5 TRBV27 CASSPMGQGSEPQHF
TRBD2 TRBJ2-1 TRBV5-1 CASSEGLAEVYNEQFF
. TRBJ1-1 TRBV12-3/TRBV12-4 CASRHVRTGRAAFF
. TRBJ1-1 TRBV18 CASSPQLGSYQLEAFF
. TRBJ2-7 TRBV28 CASSKRAYEQYF
. TRBJ2-7 TRBV9 CASSPLGGPYEQYF
TRBD2 TRBJ2-3 TRBV5-1 CASSLGVGTSGTDTQYF
TRBD1 TRBJ1-1 TRBV20-1 CSAGKDRHTEAFF
TRBD1 TRBJ2-3 TRBV5-1 CASSQTGFTDTQYF
. TRBJ2-7 TRBV5-4 CASSLNPKAYEQYF
. TRBJ2-7 TRBV5-6 CASGFPLAGRLNEQYF
. TRBJ1-2 TRBV7-9 CASSLATGLRGYTF
TRBD1 TRBJ2-5 TRBV7-2 CASSSRDREKTQYF
. TRBJ2-5 TRBV7-9 CASENTGETQYF
TRBD2 TRBJ2-3 TRBV7-3 CASSFGLARTDTQYF
. TRBJ2-7 TRBV12-3/TRBV12-4 CASTTDNDNSYEQYF
TRBD2 TRBJ2-7 TRBV12-3/TRBV12-4 CASSYGTSGISYEQYF
. TRBJ2-1 TRBV4-1 CASSSPLGSRHNEQFF
. TRBJ2-5 TRBV20-1 CSASVDGRARQETQYF
TRBD1 TRBJ1-2 TRBV12-3/TRBV12-4 CASRSPGQGIYGYTF
TRBD1 TRBJ2-1 TRBV20-1 CSASGQGAGNEQFF
. TRBJ2-4 TRBV7-9 CASSLRSAKNIQYF
TRBD2 TRBJ2-7 TRBV20-1 CSARDGTSGVYEQYF
. TRBJ1-5 TRBV5-1 CASSPEGLGNQPQHF
TRBD1 TRBJ2-7 TRBV7-2 CASSLIGQGPEQYF
. TRBJ2-1 TRBV6-1 CASSPWPRGSSYNEQFF
. TRBJ2-2 TRBV28 CASSWEGATGELFF